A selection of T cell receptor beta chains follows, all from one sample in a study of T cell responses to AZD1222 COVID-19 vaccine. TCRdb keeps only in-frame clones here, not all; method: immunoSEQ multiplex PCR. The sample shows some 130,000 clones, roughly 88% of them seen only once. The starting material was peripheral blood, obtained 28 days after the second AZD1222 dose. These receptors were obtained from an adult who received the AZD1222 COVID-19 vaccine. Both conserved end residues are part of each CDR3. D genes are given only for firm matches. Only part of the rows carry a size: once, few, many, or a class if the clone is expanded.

cdr3_nt: TGTGCCAGCAGTGATAGCGGGAGAGCCAAAAACATTCAGTACTTC; cdr3_aa: CASSDSGRAKNIQYF; v_call: TRBV6-4; j_call: TRBJ2-4; clone_size: .; d_call: TRBD2
cdr3_nt: TGTGCCAGCAGCTTAATGAGACTAGTGGGCTACGAGCAGTACTTC; cdr3_aa: CASSLMRLVGYEQYF; v_call: TRBV7-8; j_call: TRBJ2-7; clone_size: .; d_call: .
cdr3_nt: TGTGCCAGCAGCCGCGGGACAGTATATAGCAATCAGCCCCAGCATTTT; cdr3_aa: CASSRGTVYSNQPQHF; v_call: TRBV28; j_call: TRBJ1-5; clone_size: .; d_call: TRBD1
cdr3_nt: TGTGCCAGCAGCTACAGAGACACAGATACGCAGTATTTT; cdr3_aa: CASSYRDTDTQYF; v_call: TRBV9; j_call: TRBJ2-3; clone_size: .; d_call: .
cdr3_nt: TGTGCCAGCAGCCGCACAGGAGCCGGCACAGATACGCAGTATTTT; cdr3_aa: CASSRTGAGTDTQYF; v_call: TRBV3-1/TRBV3-2; j_call: TRBJ2-3; clone_size: once; d_call: .
cdr3_nt: TGTGCCAGCAGCCGAGCGGGAGGGTCAGATACGCAGTATTTT; cdr3_aa: CASSRAGGSDTQYF; v_call: TRBV2; j_call: TRBJ2-3; clone_size: once; d_call: TRBD2
cdr3_nt: TGTGCCTGGAGCCGTTTTGGTCAGGGGGCAAGATCCTACGAGCAGTACTTC; cdr3_aa: CAWSRFGQGARSYEQYF; v_call: TRBV30; j_call: TRBJ2-7; clone_size: .; d_call: TRBD1
cdr3_nt: TGTGCCGCCTTAGGGGGAAAGACTAGCGGGACTCACGAGGGGCTGTTTTTT; cdr3_aa: CAALGGKTSGTHEGLFF; v_call: TRBV10-3; j_call: TRBJ2-2; clone_size: .; d_call: TRBD2
cdr3_nt: TGTGCCAGCAGCGAGGTCAGGGCGACAAACAATGAGCAGTTCTTC; cdr3_aa: CASSEVRATNNEQFF; v_call: TRBV11-2; j_call: TRBJ2-1; clone_size: .; d_call: .
cdr3_nt: TGCGCCAGCAGCTCCCAGACAGGGGTGGGAGAGACCCAGTACTTC; cdr3_aa: CASSSQTGVGETQYF; v_call: TRBV5-1; j_call: TRBJ2-5; clone_size: .; d_call: TRBD1
cdr3_nt: TGTGCCAGCTCACCAGGACAGGGGTCTAACTATGGCTACACCTTC; cdr3_aa: CASSPGQGSNYGYTF; v_call: TRBV18; j_call: TRBJ1-2; clone_size: .; d_call: TRBD1
cdr3_nt: TGTGCCAGCCCTGGGACCGCTAACTATGGCTACACCTTC; cdr3_aa: CASPGTANYGYTF; v_call: TRBV2; j_call: TRBJ1-2; clone_size: .; d_call: .
cdr3_nt: TGTGCCAGCAGCTTAGGGACTAGCTTCGATGAGCAGTTCTTC; cdr3_aa: CASSLGTSFDEQFF; v_call: TRBV11-2; j_call: TRBJ2-1; clone_size: once; d_call: TRBD2
cdr3_nt: TGTGCCAGCAGCCCACACAGGGGTGGGACAGATACGCAGTATTTT; cdr3_aa: CASSPHRGGTDTQYF; v_call: TRBV9; j_call: TRBJ2-3; clone_size: .; d_call: TRBD1
cdr3_nt: TGTGCCAGCAGCAAAACGAGGGACAGGGGGGACTATGGCTACACCTTC; cdr3_aa: CASSKTRDRGDYGYTF; v_call: TRBV21-1; j_call: TRBJ1-2; clone_size: .; d_call: .
cdr3_nt: TGTGCCAGCAGCCCGGACACGAACACTGAAGCTTTCTTT; cdr3_aa: CASSPDTNTEAFF; v_call: TRBV11-1; j_call: TRBJ1-1; clone_size: .; d_call: .
cdr3_nt: TGTGCCAGCAGCTTGTTTTATACTAGTTCCGAGCAGTACTTC; cdr3_aa: CASSLFYTSSEQYF; v_call: TRBV5-4; j_call: TRBJ2-7; clone_size: .; d_call: .
cdr3_nt: TGTGCCAGCAGTGATCTCGGGGGAGAGAATGAGCAGTTCTTC; cdr3_aa: CASSDLGGENEQFF; v_call: TRBV2; j_call: TRBJ2-1; clone_size: once; d_call: .
cdr3_nt: TGCAGCACAGAGGGGGCTCGGAACACTGAAGCTTTCTTT; cdr3_aa: CSTEGARNTEAFF; v_call: TRBV29-1; j_call: TRBJ1-1; clone_size: .; d_call: TRBD1
cdr3_nt: TGTGCCAGCAGACCCAGGGGGGTGTATGGCTACACCTTC; cdr3_aa: CASRPRGVYGYTF; v_call: TRBV12-3/TRBV12-4; j_call: TRBJ1-2; clone_size: .; d_call: TRBD1
cdr3_nt: TGTGCCAGCAGCATCCTCCAGGGGTCAGTTTCCTACGAGCAGTACTTC; cdr3_aa: CASSILQGSVSYEQYF; v_call: TRBV21-1; j_call: TRBJ2-7; clone_size: once; d_call: .
cdr3_nt: TGTGCCACCCGGTCGGGGGGAAGAGGAAACACCATATATTTT; cdr3_aa: CATRSGGRGNTIYF; v_call: TRBV19; j_call: TRBJ1-3; clone_size: .; d_call: .
cdr3_nt: TGTGCCATCAGTGAGGGGTACGGCAATCAGCCCCAGCATTTT; cdr3_aa: CAISEGYGNQPQHF; v_call: TRBV10-3; j_call: TRBJ1-5; clone_size: .; d_call: .
cdr3_nt: TGCGCCAGCAACCGGGGGGAAACCTACGAGCAGTACTTC; cdr3_aa: CASNRGETYEQYF; v_call: TRBV5-1; j_call: TRBJ2-7; clone_size: .; d_call: TRBD2
cdr3_nt: TGTGCCACCAGTGATAGTGATGAGCAGTTCTTC; cdr3_aa: CATSDSDEQFF; v_call: TRBV24-1; j_call: TRBJ2-1; clone_size: .; d_call: .
cdr3_nt: TGTGCCAGCAGAGGAGGGGGTAGGGGCTATGGCTACACCTTC; cdr3_aa: CASRGGGRGYGYTF; v_call: TRBV28; j_call: TRBJ1-2; clone_size: .; d_call: .
cdr3_nt: TGTGCCTGGAGTGTAGGGGACAGTCGTCAAGCCCTCCACTTT; cdr3_aa: CAWSVGDSRQALHF; v_call: TRBV30; j_call: TRBJ1-6; clone_size: .; d_call: TRBD1
cdr3_nt: TGTGCCAGTAGTCCCATGAGCGGGAGATTGAACATTCAGTACTTC; cdr3_aa: CASSPMSGRLNIQYF; v_call: TRBV19; j_call: TRBJ2-4; clone_size: .; d_call: TRBD2
cdr3_nt: TGCGCCAGCAGCTTGGGAGACAGGGTGGGTTCGGAGACCCAGTACTTC; cdr3_aa: CASSLGDRVGSETQYF; v_call: TRBV5-1; j_call: TRBJ2-5; clone_size: .; d_call: TRBD1
cdr3_nt: TGTGCCAGCAGCCCGGGACAGGGGCGATACAATGAGCAGTTCTTC; cdr3_aa: CASSPGQGRYNEQFF; v_call: TRBV9; j_call: TRBJ2-1; clone_size: once; d_call: TRBD1
cdr3_nt: TGTGCCAGTAGTATACGAGGGGGCGAGAGCGAGCAGTACTTC; cdr3_aa: CASSIRGGESEQYF; v_call: TRBV19; j_call: TRBJ2-7; clone_size: few; d_call: TRBD1
cdr3_nt: TGCGCCAGCAGCCCTGATAATAGCGGGGACATTCAGTACTTC; cdr3_aa: CASSPDNSGDIQYF; v_call: TRBV5-1; j_call: TRBJ2-4; clone_size: .; d_call: TRBD2
cdr3_nt: TGTGCCAGCTCACCGTCTTTCACTGAAGCTTTCTTT; cdr3_aa: CASSPSFTEAFF; v_call: TRBV18; j_call: TRBJ1-1; clone_size: .; d_call: .
cdr3_nt: TGTGCCAGCCGCCCGTGGGACAGGGGACGCGAGCAGTACTTC; cdr3_aa: CASRPWDRGREQYF; v_call: TRBV6-5; j_call: TRBJ2-7; clone_size: .; d_call: TRBD1
cdr3_nt: TGTGCCAGCAGCTCCACGAGGGGGGCCGGGTTATTAGGAGCTTTCTTT; cdr3_aa: CASSSTRGAGLLGAFF; v_call: TRBV7-8; j_call: TRBJ1-1; clone_size: .; d_call: .
cdr3_nt: TGTGCCAGCAGTGGTAGCGAGCAGTACTTC; cdr3_aa: CASSGSEQYF; v_call: TRBV6-4; j_call: TRBJ2-7; clone_size: .; d_call: .
cdr3_nt: TGTGCCAGCAGCCTCGGACAGGGCGCGGTCCCCCTCCACTTT; cdr3_aa: CASSLGQGAVPLHF; v_call: TRBV28; j_call: TRBJ1-6; clone_size: .; d_call: TRBD1
cdr3_nt: TGTGCCAGTAGTATCACGACTAGCGGGAGCCGGGAGACCCAGTACTTC; cdr3_aa: CASSITTSGSRETQYF; v_call: TRBV19; j_call: TRBJ2-5; clone_size: .; d_call: TRBD2
cdr3_nt: TGCAGCGTTGAACAGGGACAGTTTCAAGAGACCCAGTACTTC; cdr3_aa: CSVEQGQFQETQYF; v_call: TRBV29-1; j_call: TRBJ2-5; clone_size: once; d_call: TRBD1
cdr3_nt: TGTGCCAGCAGCCTTGGGGGGGGGAGCAATCAGCCCCAGCATTTT; cdr3_aa: CASSLGGGSNQPQHF; v_call: TRBV9; j_call: TRBJ1-5; clone_size: .; d_call: .
cdr3_nt: TGTGCCAGCAGCCCCGGGACTTTGGAGACTGAAGCTTTCTTT; cdr3_aa: CASSPGTLETEAFF; v_call: TRBV11-3; j_call: TRBJ1-1; clone_size: .; d_call: .
cdr3_nt: TGTGCCAGCAGTATTACCAGGAGTAACACTGAAGCTTTCTTT; cdr3_aa: CASSITRSNTEAFF; v_call: TRBV27; j_call: TRBJ1-1; clone_size: .; d_call: .
cdr3_nt: TGTGCCAGCAGCTCCTTCAGGGGGCCGACCGGGGAGCTGTTTTTT; cdr3_aa: CASSSFRGPTGELFF; v_call: TRBV5-8; j_call: TRBJ2-2; clone_size: few; d_call: TRBD1
cdr3_nt: TGTGCCAGCGGCCGAGAGACAGGGATGGATGGCTACACCTTC; cdr3_aa: CASGRETGMDGYTF; v_call: TRBV6-5; j_call: TRBJ1-2; clone_size: .; d_call: TRBD1
cdr3_nt: TGTGCCAGTAGTGAAGGCAGGAGTAATGAAAAACTGTTTTTT; cdr3_aa: CASSEGRSNEKLFF; v_call: TRBV19; j_call: TRBJ1-4; clone_size: .; d_call: .
cdr3_nt: TGTGCCAGCAGTATCCACAGGGACCTCGGTGGCTACACCTTC; cdr3_aa: CASSIHRDLGGYTF; v_call: TRBV6-5; j_call: TRBJ1-2; clone_size: .; d_call: .
cdr3_nt: TGCGCCAGCTTCAGGAGAACAGGTGGGGACACTGAAGCTTTCTTT; cdr3_aa: CASFRRTGGDTEAFF; v_call: TRBV5-1; j_call: TRBJ1-1; clone_size: .; d_call: .
cdr3_nt: TGTGCCAGCAGTTTATTACTAGCGGGAGGACCGACCAATGAGCAGTTCTTC; cdr3_aa: CASSLLLAGGPTNEQFF; v_call: TRBV27; j_call: TRBJ2-1; clone_size: .; d_call: TRBD2
cdr3_nt: TGTGCCAGCAGCCCCAGGACTAGCGGGAGGGCGAACAATGAGCAGTTCTTC; cdr3_aa: CASSPRTSGRANNEQFF; v_call: TRBV5-4; j_call: TRBJ2-1; clone_size: .; d_call: TRBD2
cdr3_nt: TGTGCCAGCAGCAAGGGACTAGCGGGTTCGAGCTCCTACGAGCAGTACTTC; cdr3_aa: CASSKGLAGSSSYEQYF; v_call: TRBV11-2; j_call: TRBJ2-7; clone_size: .; d_call: TRBD2
cdr3_nt: TGCACCAGCAGCCACAAAGCGGGAGGAATGAGTGAGCAGTTCTTC; cdr3_aa: CTSSHKAGGMSEQFF; v_call: TRBV1; j_call: TRBJ2-1; clone_size: .; d_call: .
cdr3_nt: TGTGCCAGCAGTTTAAGGTCTGGAAACACCATATATTTT; cdr3_aa: CASSLRSGNTIYF; v_call: TRBV27; j_call: TRBJ1-3; clone_size: .; d_call: .
cdr3_nt: TGTGCCAGCAGCTCGACAGGGCCAGAAGAGACCCAGTACTTC; cdr3_aa: CASSSTGPEETQYF; v_call: TRBV7-3; j_call: TRBJ2-5; clone_size: .; d_call: TRBD1
cdr3_nt: TGCAGTGCTAGTACAGGGGACTATGGCTACACCTTC; cdr3_aa: CSASTGDYGYTF; v_call: TRBV20-1; j_call: TRBJ1-2; clone_size: .; d_call: TRBD1
cdr3_nt: TGCGCCAGCAGCTTGGAGGGCCGCAATCAGCCCCAGCATTTT; cdr3_aa: CASSLEGRNQPQHF; v_call: TRBV5-1; j_call: TRBJ1-5; clone_size: .; d_call: .
cdr3_nt: TGTGCCAGCAGCGAAGCGCAGCGGGCCCGCTCCTACGAGCAGTACTTC; cdr3_aa: CASSEAQRARSYEQYF; v_call: TRBV6-1; j_call: TRBJ2-7; clone_size: .; d_call: .
cdr3_nt: TGTGCCAGCAGCTCACCCTGGGACAGCATTTACAATGAGCAGTTCTTC; cdr3_aa: CASSSPWDSIYNEQFF; v_call: TRBV5-4; j_call: TRBJ2-1; clone_size: .; d_call: TRBD1
cdr3_nt: TGCGCCAGCAGCTTGGCGCCAGGGGCGAATGAAAAACTGTTTTTT; cdr3_aa: CASSLAPGANEKLFF; v_call: TRBV5-1; j_call: TRBJ1-4; clone_size: .; d_call: .
cdr3_nt: TGTGCCAGCAGCTCGAGCCCCTTCAACACTGAAGCTTTCTTT; cdr3_aa: CASSSSPFNTEAFF; v_call: TRBV9; j_call: TRBJ1-1; clone_size: .; d_call: .